This TCR beta chain appears in the sequencing data of a study of OX40 agonist ivuxolimab in advanced cancers. Notes on the research overall: Ivuxolimab, which targeted the costimulatory receptor OX40 (CD134), was an agonistic, fully human IgG2 monoclonal antibody. Peripheral TCRbeta sequencing aimed to test whether ivuxolimab altered TCR sequence diversity and caused clonal T-cell expansion. Patients were allowed to have had prior anti-PD-1, anti-PD-L1 or anti-CTLA-4 therapy, and around two fifths of the dose-escalation patients had been treated with checkpoint inhibitors. In the dose-escalation cohort, 65% to 90% of patients were male, and the mean age was approximately 64 years, with a range of roughly 20 to 80. Partial responses were achieved by three dose-escalation patients, of whom one had hepatocellular carcinoma and two had cutaneous melanoma. The paper covers the monotherapy dose-escalation part of the phase I ivuxolimab trial, which included N of about 50 patients. Intravenous ivuxolimab was administered to patients every 2 weeks at six dose levels: 0.01, 0.1, 0.3, 1.5, 3 and 10 mg/kg. Among the roughly 52 dose-escalation patients, some 19 had hepatocellular carcinoma, roughly 15 melanoma, 9 renal cell carcinoma and 9 head and neck cancer.

About this clone: It lacks a known antigen. Base qualities are missing; no much larger clone stands one base away.

For sequencing of the TCRbeta CDR3 region, genomic DNA was extracted from the sorted cells. TCRbeta CDR3 regions were sequenced using the immunoSEQ Assay. TCRdb provides this immuneACCESS table in a form limited to in-frame rearrangements. Some clones are lacking; in checked studies, under half of them reflect an unresolved V gene, and why the rest are absent is not known. The sample data list 65,000 to 95,000 clones, and about 83% of these were observed just once. Approximately 6.9% of the sample rests with the top ten. The trial excluded patients who had a history of autoimmune disease or who were on systemic immunosuppression. Peripheral blood for TCR sequencing was collected from all dose cohorts at baseline, on cycle 4 day 1, and on cycle 7 day 1. The samples were drawn from a first-in-human, open-label, multicenter phase I dose-escalation trial of ivuxolimab. Adults with locally advanced or metastatic melanoma, renal cell, hepatocellular, or head and neck squamous cell carcinoma were enrolled in the trial. CD4+ and CD8+ T cells were sorted separately from peripheral blood before TCR sequencing.

The germline V gene (reference sequence) provides CDR1 MNHNY and CDR2 SVGAGI. The CDR3 numbers 15 residues from cysteine through phenylalanine. Only the CDR3 region is kept as DNA, spanning 45 bases read in frame from base 1. V ends up 7 bases short and J 0 bases short, with an unmatched junction base count of 2. General conclusions and limits of the study: In partial responders in the 0.1-3.0 mg/kg groups, normalized peripheral clonal expansion was found to be among the lowest, especially among CD8+ T cells. Low levels of normalized T-cell clonal expansion were also seen in some patients who did not respond. The antigen specificity of the clonally expanded peripheral T cells was not determined. At doses of 0.1 to 3.0 mg/kg, clonal expansion of both CD4+ and CD8+ T cells in blood was seen between baseline and week 6. After ivuxolimab, CD8+ T cells had more expanded clones than CD4+ T cells on average.

Recombination linked TRBV6-6 to TRBJ2-2; TRBD2 lines up with 10 middle nucleotides. The sequencing here drew on CD4+ or CD8+ T cells sorted from blood, taken in a trial of the OX40 agonist ivuxolimab. The sequence was collected from an adult with an advanced solid tumor such as melanoma, head and neck, liver or kidney cancer. The nucleotide sequence is given as TGTGCCAGCACTAGCGGGGGCGCGAACACCGGGGAGCTGTTTTTT. Its translation reads: CASTSGGANTGELFF.